These 15 T cell receptor beta chains came from one sample sequenced in a study of blood T cell repertoires in COVID-19. Profiled with immunoSEQ multiplex PCR; TCRdb holds only in-frame clones, not every one. The sample shows 200,000 or so clones, roughly 90% of them seen only once. Material for sequencing was PBMCs or T cells enriched from blood (not recorded which). These receptors were taken from a woman in her forties with acute COVID-19.

In this sample, this clone turned up a few times. The V call is TRBV25-1, the J call TRBJ1-1, with D possibly matching TRBD1 (5 bases). Germline CDR1 reads MGHDK; CDR2 reads SYGVNS. V lost 4 bases and J lost 0, with 12 bases in between. CDR3 size: 15 residues. The CDR3 nucleotides read TGTGCCAGCAGTGTAGTGGACACGCTGAACACTGAAGCTTTCTTT. Amino acid sequence: CASSVVDTLNTEAFF.

The CDR3, as DNA: TGTGCCAGCAGTTCACAGTCGAGCGGTGAAAAACTGTTTTTT. This encodes CASSSQSSGEKLFF. The rearrangement links TRBV27 to TRBJ1-4, with D unresolved. This CDR3 spans 14 amino acids. Trimming shortened V by 4 bases and J by 7 bases, and 13 bases separated the two germline ends. Germline V gives CDR1 MNHEY, CDR2 SMNVEV (reference sequence).

The chain joins TRBV2 to TRBJ2-3; 11 bases match TRBD2. The V gene's germline CDR1 is SNHLY and CDR2 FYNNEI. The CDR3 covers 16 residues. V was pared by 2 bases and J by 6 bases, with 7 bases of the junction left unmatched. The CDR3 region is CASSEFVAGGRDTQYF. In DNA, the CDR3 is TGTGCCAGCAGTGAATTTGTAGCGGGGGGGCGTGATACGCAGTATTTT.

CDR3 nucleotides: TGTGCCAGCAGCTTAGGGGGGCCGACGGACGAGCAGTACTTC. This translates into CASSLGGPTDEQYF. The V call is TRBV11-2, the J call TRBJ2-7, with TRBD1 as a possible D gene (6 bases). The CDR3 has 14 amino acids. From germline, CDR1 is SGHAT and CDR2 FQNNGV. V shed 1 base and J shed 5 bases, with 12 bases lying between them. The full variable domain, rest sourced from reference TRBV11-2 and TRBJ2-7, is EAGVAQSPRYKIIEKRQSVAFWCNPISGHATLYWYQQILGQGPKLLIQFQNNGVVDDSQLPKDRFSAERLKGVDSTLKIQPAKLEDSAVYLCASSLGGPTDEQYFGPGTRLTVT.

This sequence joins TRBV27 and TRBJ1-1; D uncertain. Germline V gene sequence: CDR1 MNHEY, CDR2 SMNVEV (reference sequence). With 7 bases removed from V and 0 bases from J, the gap between germline ends came to 12 bases. This CDR3 has 14 amino acids. The CDR3 DNA sequence: TGTGCCAGCATCCGAGGTCCGATGAACACTGAAGCTTTCTTT. This codes for CASIRGPMNTEAFF.

V gene TRBV19 combines with J gene TRBJ1-2, with D perhaps TRBD1 (5 bases). Deletions cut 6 bases from V and 7 bases from J, with 15 bases between. Germline CDR1 is LNHDA and CDR2 is SQIVND (reference sequence). The CDR3 contains 13 residues. The CDR3 DNA sequence: TGTGCCAGTAGCCCTTCAGGGCGGGGTGGCTACACCTTC. It codes for CASSPSGRGGYTF.

The V gene is TRBV7-3, the J gene TRBJ1-3; D is unclear. The CDR3 consists of 15 residues. Trimming took 8 bases from V and 0 from J, leaving 14 bases between them. Per germline, CDR1 SGHTA and CDR2 FQGTGA. In nucleotides, the CDR3 is TGTGCCAGCGGCTCAACCTCTCCCTCTGGAAACACCATATATTTT. Translating gives CASGSTSPSGNTIYF. The full variable domain, its missing parts supplied by reference TRBV7-3 and TRBJ1-3, is GAGVSQTPSNKVTEKGKYVELRCDPISGHTALYWYRQSLGQGPEFLIYFQGTGAADDSGLPNDRFFAVRPEGSVSTLKIQRTERGDSAVYLCASGSTSPSGNTIYFGEGSWLTVV.

The chain couples TRBV19 to TRBJ1-5; perhaps TRBD1 as D (6 bases). The CDR3 is made up of 16 amino acids. Germline V gene lookup returns CDR1 LNHDA and CDR2 SQIVND (reference sequence). V was pared by 3 bases and J by 1 base, with 13 bases between. This CDR3 reads CASSMRGRGSNQPQHF. Written as DNA, the CDR3 is TGTGCCAGTAGTATGAGAGGCAGGGGAAGCAATCAGCCCCAGCATTTT.

This chain links TRBV19 with TRBJ2-3; tentatively, D is TRBD2 (7 bases). The CDR3 runs 14 residues. Germline V gene data show CDR1 as LNHDA and CDR2 as SQIVND (reference sequence). With 6 bases removed from V and 6 bases from J, the gap between germline ends came to 16 bases. The CDR3 DNA reads as TGTGCCAGTAGGGGGCGGGGGCAAGCCGATACGCAGTATTTT. Translated, it gives CASRGRGQADTQYF.

This chain connects TRBV19 to TRBJ1-3; no clear D. Germline V gene lookup returns CDR1 LNHDA and CDR2 SQIVND (reference sequence). CDR3 length: 12 amino acids. Deletions cut 5 bases from V and 3 bases from J, with 5 bases between. CDR3 in amino acids: CASSPGGNTIYF. The DNA for the CDR3 is TGTGCCAGTAGTCCAGGTGGAAACACCATATATTTT.

The chain is built from TRBV30 and TRBJ1-2; no definite D call. This CDR3 has 12 amino acids. The V gene's germline CDR1 is GTSNPN and CDR2 SVGIG (reference sequence). The V gene lost 4 bases and the J gene lost 7 bases, with 13 bases spanning the gap. As DNA, the CDR3 is TGTGCCTGGACCCCCTGGGCTGGTGGCTACACCTTC. It specifies CAWTPWAGGYTF.

The chain couples TRBV19 to TRBJ1-1, with D possibly TRBD1 on 6 matching bases. Germline-derived CDR1 and CDR2 are LNHDA and SQIVND (reference sequence). CDR3 length equals 15 residues. The ends were cut back, 6 bases at V and 5 bases at J, with 19 bases in the middle. CDR3 protein: CASSPRGGAGTEAFF. In DNA form, the CDR3 reads TGTGCCAGTAGCCCTCGGGGGGGCGCGGGGACTGAAGCTTTCTTT.

V and J are TRBV5-1 and TRBJ1-2, with 8 bases matching TRBD1. CDR1 is SGHRS and CDR2 is YFSETQ in the germline V gene. This CDR3 contains 12 residues. The trim removed 4 bases at V and 8 bases at J, leaving 4 bases unmatched. The CDR3 sequence: CASSQGAKGYTF. In DNA form, the CDR3 reads TGCGCCAGCAGCCAGGGGGCGAAGGGCTACACCTTC.

Turning to this clone: One end of the junction does not line up with germline, which may come from a read error. This chain joins TRBV7-9 and TRBJ1-1; D is uncertain. Germline values: CDR1 SEHNR, CDR2 FQNEAQ (reference sequence). The CDR3 spans 13 residues. The CDR3 is CASSHVGPYEPAF. The DNA of the CDR3 is TGTGCCAGCAGCCACGTTGGCCCGTACGAACCTGCCTTT.

The chain recombines TRBV7-8 with TRBJ2-1, with TRBD2 identical over 13 bases. Trimming took 5 bases from V and 6 from J; bases not matched to a gene: 7. From germline, CDR1 is SGHVS and CDR2 FQNEAQ. CDR3 length: 16 residues. The CDR3 here is CASSAPGLAGPNEQFF. CDR3 sequence (DNA): TGTGCCAGCAGCGCCCCGGGACTAGCGGGGCCCAATGAGCAGTTCTTC.